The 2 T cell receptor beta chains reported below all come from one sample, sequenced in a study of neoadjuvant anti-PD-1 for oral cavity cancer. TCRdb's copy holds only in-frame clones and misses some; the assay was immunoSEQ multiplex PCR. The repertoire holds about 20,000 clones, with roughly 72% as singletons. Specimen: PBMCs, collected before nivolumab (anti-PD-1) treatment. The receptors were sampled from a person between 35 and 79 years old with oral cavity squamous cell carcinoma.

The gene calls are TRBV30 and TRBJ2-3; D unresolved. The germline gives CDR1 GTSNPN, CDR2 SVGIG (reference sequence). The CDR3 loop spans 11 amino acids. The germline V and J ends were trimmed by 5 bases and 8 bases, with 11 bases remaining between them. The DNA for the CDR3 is TGTGCCTGGTTGCAGGCAGGTACGCAGTATTTT. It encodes CAWLQAGTQYF.

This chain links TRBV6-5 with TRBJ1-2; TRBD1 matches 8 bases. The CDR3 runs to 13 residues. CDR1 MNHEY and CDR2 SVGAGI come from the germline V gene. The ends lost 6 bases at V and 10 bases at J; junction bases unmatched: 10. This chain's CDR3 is CASSRGQGIDYTF. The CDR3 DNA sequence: TGTGCCAGCAGCCGCGGACAGGGTATAGACTACACCTTC.